This TCR beta chain was captured by sequencing in a study of cytomegalovirus exposure and HLA in healthy donors. Notes on this clone: What it recognizes is unknown.

The PCR employed 60 Vbeta primers together with 13 Jbeta primers. The assay was immunoSEQ multiplex PCR, and TCRdb's table has in-frame clones only and misses some. Of 100,000 to 150,000 clones in the sample, about 80% are singletons; the top ten hold 8.9%. This CDR3 spans 13 amino acids. Per the germline V gene, CDR1 is MGHRA and CDR2 is YSYEKL. Trimming stripped 5 bases from V and 1 base from J, with 8 bases between. Study results and caveats: Reportedly, HLA-A and HLA-B alleles of most subjects were accurately predicted from TCR beta. While the bulk of TCR sequences proved rare, some public TCRs turned up in many donors. Roughly uniform sequencing depth across donors was assumed, possibly incorrectly.

The specimen was PBMCs. The TCR comes from a man under 40 in good health and CMV-seropositive. The rearrangement joins TRBV4-1 to TRBJ1-1; D is ambiguous. The CDR3 here is CASSYGGNTEAFF. The CDR3 nucleotides read TGCGCCAGCAGCTACGGCGGGAACACTGAAGCTTTCTTT.